These 17 T cell receptor beta chains came from one sample sequenced in a study of blood T cell repertoires in COVID-19 (dated by TCRdb to about 2020). The library relied on the immunoSEQ multiplex PCR assay. In TCRdb, the immuneACCESS table is reduced to in-frame sequences with V and J assigned. These tables do not hold every clone; where another copy was compared, an unresolved V gene accounts for under half, and the others remain unexplained. Within this sample are approximately 77,000 clones, with approximately 85% of them counted one time only. The top ten clones comprise 9.6% of the sample. The source material was peripheral blood. These receptors were obtained from a man in his fifties with COVID-19, enrolled during active disease.

V and J are TRBV5-8 and TRBJ2-7, with D possibly being TRBD1 (8 bases). Trimming shortened V by 6 bases and J by 3 bases, and 16 bases separated the two germline ends. The CDR3 runs 14 residues. Germline V gene sequence: CDR1 SGHTS, CDR2 YDEGEE. The DNA for the CDR3 is TGTGCCAGCAATTTACAGGGGGGGATCTACGAGCAGTACTTC. Translating gives CASNLQGGIYEQYF.

The chain links TRBV18 to TRBJ1-5; 8 bases are shared with TRBD1. V shed 6 bases and J 6 bases; nucleotides not matched to a gene: 7. The CDR3 spans 14 residues. Germline CDR1 reads KGHSH; CDR2 reads LQKENI. The CDR3 DNA follows: TGTGCCAGCTCTCTCGACAGGGGAAGTCAGCCCCAGCATTTT. Protein sequence: CASSLDRGSQPQHF.

V gene TRBV3-1 (or the pseudogene TRBV3-2) combines with J gene TRBJ1-2; a possible D gene is TRBD1 (5 bases). Per germline, CDR1 LGHDT and CDR2 YNNKEL (reference sequence). Trimming left V 1 base short and J 2 bases short, with 8 bases between. This CDR3 region has 14 residues. The CDR3 spells CASSQGQWNYGYTF. CDR3 nucleotides: TGTGCCAGCAGCCAAGGACAGTGGAACTATGGCTACACCTTC.

The chain carries TRBV3-1 (or the pseudogene TRBV3-2) and TRBJ1-1, with unresolved D. V was pared by 0 bases and J by 1 base, with 6 bases between. The CDR3 runs 14 residues. Germline loops: CDR1 LGHDT, CDR2 YNNKEL (reference sequence). CDR3 loop: CASSQDLRNTEAFF. DNA for the CDR3: TGTGCCAGCAGCCAAGATCTCCGGAACACTGAAGCTTTCTTT.

The chain couples TRBV6-5 to TRBJ1-5; 11 nucleotides align to TRBD1. Germline CDR1 reads MNHEY; CDR2 reads SVGAGI. V lost 6 bases to trimming and J lost 4 bases; unmatched junction nucleotides: 2. The CDR3 extends over 14 amino acids. CDR3 in DNA: TGTGCCAGCAGGGGGACAGGGGGGAATCAGCCCCAGCATTTT. It encodes CASRGTGGNQPQHF.

The genes are TRBV3-1 (or the pseudogene TRBV3-2) and TRBJ2-7; 9 bases are shared with TRBD2. The J segment lost 0 bases and the V segment lost 6 bases, leaving 6 bases of the junction unmatched. Germline loops: CDR1 LGHDT, CDR2 YNNKEL (reference sequence). The CDR3 totals 15 residues. The CDR3 reads CASRGTSGPSYEQYF. The CDR3 nucleotides are TGTGCCAGCAGGGGTACTAGCGGGCCCTCCTACGAGCAGTACTTC.

This clone was seen a handful of times. This chain links TRBV18 with TRBJ1-5; no clear D gene. The CDR3 spans 14 residues. Germline CDR1 KGHSH, CDR2 LQKENI. Trimming left V 6 bases short and J 4 bases short, with 13 bases between. The CDR3 DNA sequence: TGTGCCAGCTCTAAGGATGGAGTTAATCAGCCCCAGCATTTT. It codes for CASSKDGVNQPQHF. Combining the CDR3 with reference TRBV18 and TRBJ1-5 gives the whole variable domain NAGVMQNPRHLVRRRGQEARLRCSPMKGHSHVYWYRQLPEEGLKFMVYLQKENIIDESGMPKERFSAEFPKEGPSILRIQQVVRGDSAAYFCASSKDGVNQPQHFGDGTRLSIL.

The chain combines TRBV7-2 with TRBJ2-7; TRBD2 might be the D (6 bases). The CDR3 has 14 amino acids. Trimming removed 5 bases at V and 0 bases at J, with 11 bases between. The germline V gene encodes CDR1 SGHTA and CDR2 FQGNSA. The CDR3 sequence: CASSNRGNSYEQYF. In DNA, the CDR3 is TGTGCCAGCAGCAACCGGGGGAACTCCTACGAGCAGTACTTC.

The chain is built from TRBV5-1 and TRBJ2-7; 7 bases agree with TRBD2. Germline V CDR1 and CDR2: SGHRS, YFSETQ. This CDR3 is built from 14 residues. Trimming took 4 bases from V and 0 from J; bases not matched to a gene: 4. For the CDR3, the DNA is TGCGCCAGCAGCCCACTAGCGACCTCCTACGAGCAGTACTTC. Translated, it gives CASSPLATSYEQYF.

This rearrangement joins TRBV7-2 to TRBJ1-1; the D is unclear. This CDR3 comprises 15 residues. The ends were cut back, 4 bases at V and 3 bases at J, with 15 bases in the middle. CDR1 is SGHTA, CDR2 FQGNSA, per germline. The CDR3 is CASSSEARSDTEAFF. In DNA, the CDR3 is TGTGCCAGCAGCTCGGAGGCCAGATCGGACACTGAAGCTTTCTTT.

The genes are TRBV3-1 (or the pseudogene TRBV3-2) and TRBJ1-5; D is ambiguous. The V and J ends lost 4 bases and 6 bases respectively, with 13 bases between them. Germline assignment: CDR1 LGHDT and CDR2 YNNKEL (reference sequence). This CDR3 region has 14 residues. The CDR3 DNA reads TGTGCCAGCAGCCCCGCGGGTTCAGGTCAGCCCCAGCATTTT. This gives the protein CASSPAGSGQPQHF.

This clone was seen only a few times. V usage is TRBV5-4 and J usage is TRBJ2-5; D is unresolved. The CDR3 is 13 amino acids. Germline lookup yields CDR1 SGHNT and CDR2 YYREEE (reference sequence). Trimming shortened V by 3 bases and J by 5 bases, and 11 bases separated the two germline ends. This CDR3 is CASSSPRLETQYF. The CDR3 DNA sequence: TGTGCCAGCAGCTCCCCTAGGTTGGAGACCCAGTACTTC.

The chain has TRBV19 and TRBJ2-6, with D possibly TRBD1 on 6 matching bases. CDR1 and CDR2 (germline): LNHDA, SQIVND (reference sequence). This CDR3 spans 17 amino acids. V dropped 1 base and J dropped 4 bases, with 14 bases sitting between them. The CDR3 reads CASSIGQGYSGANVLTF. CDR3 nucleotides: TGTGCCAGTAGTATAGGGCAGGGGTATTCGGGGGCCAACGTCCTGACTTTC.

DNA of the CDR3: TGTGCCACCAGTGATTTTGGGGGAGGGGGCACCGGGGAGCTGTTTTTT. Amino acid sequence: CATSDFGGGGTGELFF. The chain is built from TRBV24-1 and TRBJ2-2; the D gene is possibly TRBD2 (7 bases). The CDR3 runs to 16 residues. Trimming pared 1 base from V and 4 bases from J, leaving 12 bases between. Germline V CDR1 and CDR2: KGHDR, SFDVKD.

The chain joins TRBV28 to TRBJ1-2; the D gene is possibly TRBD1 (6 bases). V was trimmed by 1 base and J by 8 bases, leaving 17 bases between them. CDR1 is MDHEN, CDR2 SYDVKM, per germline. This CDR3 region has 15 residues. CDR3 region: CASSLSGTPSAGYTF. CDR3 bases: TGTGCCAGCAGTTTATCGGGGACACCTTCCGCGGGCTACACCTTC.

The V and J genes are TRBV27 and TRBJ1-2, with 7 bases fitting TRBD1. The CDR3 runs to 15 residues. The ends lost 4 bases at V and 4 bases at J; junction bases unmatched: 9. Germline CDR1 and CDR2: MNHEY and SMNVEV (reference sequence). The CDR3 region is CASSSRTGWGYGYTF. Here the CDR3 DNA reads TGTGCCAGCAGTTCCCGGACAGGCTGGGGCTATGGCTACACCTTC.

The chain combines TRBV4-1 with TRBJ1-5; 9 nucleotides align to TRBD1. Trimming took 1 base from V and 2 from J; bases not matched to a gene: 3. From germline, CDR1 is MGHRA and CDR2 YSYEKL. The CDR3 spans 16 residues. DNA of the CDR3: TGCGCCAGCAGCCAAGGACAGGGGGTCCGCAATCAGCCCCAGCATTTT. This encodes CASSQGQGVRNQPQHF.